The 2 T cell receptor beta chains given below trace back to one sample, sequenced in a study of identical twins. One entry per CDR3 protein, called by TCRdb with MiXCR from the 5' RACE reads. The table shows 300,000 to 400,000 distinct CDR3 sequences, with 9% to 15% occurring only once. This sample also belongs to another study, concerning yellow fever vaccine responses in identical twins.

Sequenced sample: CD8+ T cells sorted from blood. The receptors here all came from a woman aged 18-29 years in good health.

This clonotype has only a few counts. The rearrangement uses TRBV6-2 or TRBV6-3 and TRBJ2-2, with D tentatively TRBD1 (5 bases). This CDR3 has 14 residues. Looked up from germline, CDR1 is MNHEY and CDR2 is SVGEGT. V dropped 1 base and J dropped 8 bases, with 11 bases sitting between them. CDR3 amino acids: CASSYYRREGELFF. The CDR3 nucleotides are TGTGCCAGCAGTTACTACCGCAGGGAAGGGGAGCTGTTTTTT.

This chain joins TRBV27 and TRBJ2-1; 10 nucleotides align to TRBD2. The CDR3 is made up of 16 amino acids. The V and J ends lost 1 base and 7 bases, in that order; junction bases with no gene match: 7. Germline V gene lookup returns CDR1 MNHEY and CDR2 SMNVEV (reference sequence). CDR3 protein: CASSLYPSGGGNEQFF. The CDR3 DNA reads as TGTGCCAGCAGTTTATACCCTAGCGGGGGAGGAAATGAGCAGTTCTTC.